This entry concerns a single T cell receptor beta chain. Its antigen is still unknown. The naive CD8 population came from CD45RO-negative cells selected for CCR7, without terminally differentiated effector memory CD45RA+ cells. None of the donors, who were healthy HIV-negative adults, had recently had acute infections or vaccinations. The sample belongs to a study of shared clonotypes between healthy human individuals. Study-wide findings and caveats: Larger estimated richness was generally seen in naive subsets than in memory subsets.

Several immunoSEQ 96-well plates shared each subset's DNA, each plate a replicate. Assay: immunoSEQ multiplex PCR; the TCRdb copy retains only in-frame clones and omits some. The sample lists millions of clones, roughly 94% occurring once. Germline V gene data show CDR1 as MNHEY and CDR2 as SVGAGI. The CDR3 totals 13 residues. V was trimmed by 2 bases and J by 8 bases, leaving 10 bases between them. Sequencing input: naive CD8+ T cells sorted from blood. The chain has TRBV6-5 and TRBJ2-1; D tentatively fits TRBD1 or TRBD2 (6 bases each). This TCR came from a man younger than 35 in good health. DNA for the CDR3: TGTGCCAGCAGTTACAGGGGGGCTTATGAGCAGTTCTTC. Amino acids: CASSYRGAYEQFF.